Below, 28 T cell receptor beta chains from the same sample are listed, as sequenced in a study of shared clonotypes between healthy human individuals. The data were produced by immunoSEQ multiplex PCR, yet TCRdb's version contains in-frame clones alone and is incomplete. The profile shows approximately 2,200,000 clones, roughly 91% of them singletons. CD45RO-negative CD8 cells positively selected for CCR7 made up the naive population, which excluded terminally differentiated effector memory CD45RA+ cells. Sample: naive CD8+ T cells from PBMCs. The receptors were sampled from a man aged 18 to 29 in good health. Some clones in this sample may be carry-over from other donors' samples.

The chain links TRBV4-1 to TRBJ2-2; 7 bases match TRBD1. This CDR3 has 17 amino acids. Germline values: CDR1 MGHRA, CDR2 YSYEKL. The trim removed 1 base at V and 5 bases at J, leaving 10 bases unmatched. For the CDR3, the DNA is TGCGCCAGCAGCCAAGTTCGGCAGGGACAGAGGACCGGGGAGCTGTTTTTT. Translation: CASSQVRQGQRTGELFF.

This chain connects TRBV14 to TRBJ2-7; D is perhaps TRBD2 (6 bases). This CDR3 has 16 amino acids. Germline-derived CDR1 and CDR2 are SGHDN and FVKESK. The V end lost 3 bases, the J end lost 4 bases, and 19 bases lay between the germline ends. The CDR3 DNA reads as TGTGCCAGCAGCCACACGAACCGGGACTCCTTTTACGAGCAGTACTTC. It yields the protein CASSHTNRDSFYEQYF.

The chain couples TRBV7-9 to TRBJ2-2, with D unresolved. V was cut by 4 bases and J by 4 bases, with 19 bases left in between. Germline CDR1 is SEHNR and CDR2 is FQNEAQ (reference sequence). The CDR3 is 17 residues long. CDR3 residues: CASSSSIPNGITGELFF. The CDR3 nucleotides are TGTGCCAGCAGCTCCTCAATCCCGAATGGGATCACCGGGGAGCTGTTTTTT.

The rearrangement uses TRBV10-3 and TRBJ2-1; D uncertain. Germline V lookup: CDR1 ENHRY, CDR2 SYGVKD. This CDR3 has 14 amino acids. Trimming stripped 3 bases from V and 6 bases from J, with 12 bases between. The CDR3 bases are TGTGCCATCAGTGATCTGGCGACCGTCAATGAGCAGTTCTTC. It encodes CAISDLATVNEQFF.

The chain links TRBV5-1 to TRBJ1-2; 8 bases align to TRBD1. The V gene's germline CDR1 is SGHRS and CDR2 YFSETQ. The CDR3 spans 15 residues. Trimming took 5 bases from V and 5 from J; bases not matched to a gene: 11. The CDR3 region has the DNA TGCGCCAGCAGATCTCCGGACAGGGCGGGATATGGCTACACCTTC. It translates to CASRSPDRAGYGYTF. Using reference TRBV5-1 and TRBJ1-2 for the parts outside the CDR3, the full variable domain is KAGVTQTPRYLIKTRGQQVTLSCSPISGHRSVSWYQQTPGQGLQFLFEYFSETQRNKGNFPGRFSGRQFSNSRSEMNVSTLELGDSALYLCASRSPDRAGYGYTFGSGTRLTVV.

J is TRBJ2-1 and V is TRBV5-4, with 12 bases lining up with TRBD2. The CDR3 runs to 16 residues. J gave up 7 bases and V 4 bases, and 9 bases lay outside the gene matches. Germline CDR1 SGHNT, CDR2 YYREEE (reference sequence). CDR3 DNA sequence: TGTGCCAGCAGCAGGGGACTAGCGGGCACCTCTAATGAGCAGTTCTTC. Its translation is CASSRGLAGTSNEQFF.

The V call is TRBV27, the J call TRBJ2-7, with D possibly matching TRBD1 (5 bases). The CDR3 extends over 16 amino acids. V lost 4 bases to trimming and J lost 0 bases, with 16 bases between them. CDR1 is MNHEY and CDR2 is SMNVEV in the germline V gene (reference sequence). The CDR3 DNA reads as TGTGCCAGCAGTTCCTCTCTAGGGGAAAGCTCCTACGAGCAGTACTTC. It specifies CASSSSLGESSYEQYF.

The chain couples TRBV9 to TRBJ2-2; D uncertain. The germline V and J ends were trimmed by 1 base and 4 bases, with 11 bases remaining between them. The CDR3 contains 15 residues. The germline CDR1 and CDR2 sequences are SGDLS and YYNGEE. DNA of the CDR3: TGTGCCAGCAGCGTACGTTCCTGGGGCACCGGGGAGCTGTTTTTT. It specifies CASSVRSWGTGELFF.

This CDR3 is CATRLGGDYGYTF. Written as DNA, the CDR3 is TGTGCCACCCGGCTCGGGGGGGACTATGGCTACACCTTC. The chain combines TRBV15 with TRBJ1-2; D is possibly TRBD1 (5 bases). Trimming cost V 8 bases and J 3 bases, with 13 bases left between them. This CDR3 region has 13 residues. Germline loops: CDR1 LNHNV, CDR2 YYDKDF (reference sequence).

The rearrangement links TRBV28 to TRBJ1-2; D gene ambiguous. V shed 2 bases and J shed 0 bases, with 7 bases lying between them. The CDR3 covers 14 residues. Germline loops: CDR1 MDHEN, CDR2 SYDVKM. CDR3 sequence reads: CASSLVATNYGYTF. The CDR3 DNA sequence: TGTGCCAGCAGTTTAGTGGCTACTAACTATGGCTACACCTTC.

This rearrangement joins TRBV7-8 to TRBJ2-3; TRBD1 might be the D (6 bases). The CDR3 runs 16 residues. With 5 bases removed from V and 6 bases from J, the gap between germline ends came to 21 bases. In germline, CDR1 is SGHVS, CDR2 FQNEAQ. The CDR3 region is CASSGWGRPQADTQYF. The CDR3, as DNA: TGTGCCAGCAGCGGCTGGGGGCGGCCCCAAGCGGATACGCAGTATTTT.

The chain recombines TRBV10-3 with TRBJ2-3; a weak D match, TRBD1 (5 bases). Germline V gene data show CDR1 as ENHRY and CDR2 as SYGVKD. Trimming cost V 3 bases and J 3 bases, with 10 bases left between them. CDR3 size: 14 residues. The CDR3: CAISERGVTDTQYF. The CDR3 DNA follows: TGTGCCATCAGTGAAAGGGGTGTAACAGATACGCAGTATTTT.

The chain links TRBV25-1 to TRBJ2-7, with D maybe TRBD1 (5 bases). The CDR3 sequence is 14 residues long. Germline lookup yields CDR1 MGHDK and CDR2 SYGVNS. V was trimmed by 3 bases and J by 6 bases, leaving 15 bases between them. CDR3 protein: CASSERGQTLEQYF. The CDR3 bases are TGTGCCAGCAGTGAGAGAGGACAAACCCTCGAGCAGTACTTC.

This clone was seen just once. The chain carries TRBV6-7 and TRBJ1-4; 9 bases align to TRBD1. TRBV6-7 is an open reading frame, and its role is uncertain. The CDR3 length is 14 residues. V lost 5 bases and J lost 8; bases outside the gene matches: 6. Here the CDR3 reads CASSPRTGEEKLFF. In DNA, the CDR3 is TGTGCCAGCAGTCCCCGGACAGGGGAGGAAAAACTGTTTTTT.

The V call is TRBV9, the J call TRBJ2-7; D is perhaps TRBD1 or TRBD2 (6 bases each). V gave up 4 bases and J gave up 7 bases, with 21 bases separating them. CDR1 is SGDLS, CDR2 YYNGEE, per germline. This CDR3 spans 15 amino acids. The CDR3 bases are TGTGCCAGCAGCCCAAAGACAGGCGGGGATAAGGAGCAGTACTTC. It translates to CASSPKTGGDKEQYF.

This rearrangement joins TRBV27 to TRBJ2-7; 7 bases fit TRBD2. V dropped 0 bases and J dropped 4; count of bases not matched to a gene: 6. The length of the CDR3 is 15 residues. Per germline, CDR1 MNHEY and CDR2 SMNVEV (reference sequence). The CDR3 protein is CASSLSSRESYEQYF. The CDR3 DNA reads as TGTGCCAGCAGTTTATCCTCGCGGGAGTCATACGAGCAGTACTTC.

Worth noting for this clone: The DNA is left out, because the CDR3 cannot be placed on it with certainty; the CDR3 is given as TCRdb lists it. V and J are TRBV7-6 and TRBJ2-5; the DNA was not compared with TRBD2, the D call given in the table. The CDR3 comprises 15 residues, both ends counted. Per the germline V gene, CDR1 is SGHVS and CDR2 is FNYEAQ. CDR3 loop: CATFGPGLVGGTQYF.

As to this clone: Other DNA sequences in this sample translate to the same CDR3. This rearrangement joins TRBV9 to TRBJ2-7; D may correspond to TRBD1 or TRBD2 (5 bases each). Germline V CDR1 and CDR2: SGDLS, YYNGEE. This CDR3 comprises 14 residues. The V end was cut by 2 bases, the J end by 2 bases, with 11 bases between. The CDR3 sequence is CASSVGTQAYEQYF. CDR3 DNA sequence: TGTGCCAGCAGCGTCGGGACCCAAGCCTACGAGCAGTACTTC.

Comments on this clone: Germline is not matched at one junction end, which may reflect a read error. The chain couples TRBV19 to TRBJ2-2; no clear D gene. Germline V gives CDR1 LNHDA, CDR2 SQIVND (reference sequence). CDR3 length: 14 residues. The CDR3 sequence: CASSVDVDTGELFF. The DNA for the CDR3 is TGTGCCAGTAGTGTAGACGTCGACACCGGGGAGCTGTTTTTT.

The rearrangement links TRBV5-8 to TRBJ2-7; 8 bases fit TRBD2. CDR1 SGHTS and CDR2 YDEGEE come from the germline V gene. This CDR3 contains 14 residues. The trim removed 2 bases at V and 2 bases at J, leaving 3 bases unmatched. CDR3 loop: CASSFLTSAYEQYF. The CDR3 DNA follows: TGTGCCAGCAGCTTCTTGACTAGCGCCTACGAGCAGTACTTC.

The gene calls are TRBV10-1 and TRBJ2-7, with D possibly matching TRBD1 (6 bases). This CDR3 region has 13 residues. CDR1 and CDR2 from the germline V gene are WNHNN and SYGVQD (reference sequence). The ends were cut back, 3 bases at V and 2 bases at J, with 8 bases in the middle. CDR3 in DNA: TGCGCCAGCAGTGAAGAGGGGGCCTACGAGCAGTACTTC. As protein: CASSEEGAYEQYF.

The chain combines TRBV27 with TRBJ1-5; no clear D gene. Trimming removed 7 bases from V and 0 bases from J, with 10 bases in between. The CDR3 has 14 amino acids. CDR1 is MNHEY, CDR2 SMNVEV, per germline (reference sequence). Here the CDR3 DNA reads TGTGCCAGCAAAGGACGGTATAGCAATCAGCCCCAGCATTTT. As protein: CASKGRYSNQPQHF.

This clone has just one count. Other DNA sequences in this sample translate to the same CDR3. J is TRBJ2-7 and V is TRBV6-5, with TRBD2 identical over 7 bases. This CDR3 contains 16 residues. Germline V gives CDR1 MNHEY, CDR2 SVGAGI. With V trimmed by 0 bases and J by 2 bases, 7 bases remained unmatched. The CDR3, as DNA: TGTGCCAGCAGTTACTCGGGGGGGGAAAGAACCTACGAGCAGTACTTC. Its translation is CASSYSGGERTYEQYF.

The V gene is TRBV15, the J gene TRBJ2-2, with D tentatively TRBD2 (5 bases). The CDR3 length is 15 residues. The germline V and J ends were trimmed by 4 bases and 0 bases, with 9 bases remaining between them. CDR1 is LNHNV, CDR2 YYDKDF, per germline (reference sequence). CDR3 sequence: CATSTLGTNTGELFF. CDR3 in DNA: TGTGCCACCAGCACCCTCGGGACGAACACCGGGGAGCTGTTTTTT.

This chain links TRBV7-9 with TRBJ1-1, with D maybe TRBD1 (5 bases). This CDR3 contains 16 residues. CDR1 SEHNR and CDR2 FQNEAQ come from the germline V gene (reference sequence). V was cut by 10 bases and J by 0 bases, with 21 bases left in between. The CDR3: CAITGVGESLNTEAFF. In nucleotides, the CDR3 is TGTGCCATCACGGGGGTAGGTGAGAGTTTGAACACTGAAGCTTTCTTT.

This clone came up once. As DNA, the CDR3 is TGTGCCAGCAGTCCCGGCGGGGGGCCCTACGAGCAGTACTTC. Its protein is CASSPGGGPYEQYF. The gene calls are TRBV27 and TRBJ2-7; 8 positions agree with TRBD2. There are 14 residues in the CDR3. Germline assignment: CDR1 MNHEY and CDR2 SMNVEV (reference sequence). J lost 2 bases, V lost 5 bases, and 5 bases had no gene match.

This chain uses TRBV30 with TRBJ2-5, with D perhaps given as TRBD1 or TRBD2 (6 bases each). CDR3 length: 15 residues. The germline gives CDR1 GTSNPN, CDR2 SVGIG (reference sequence). The V end was cut by 2 bases, the J end by 4 bases, with 17 bases between. The CDR3 protein is CAWSRSGGPGETQYF. In DNA form, the CDR3 reads TGTGCCTGGAGTCGTTCCGGGGGCCCGGGAGAGACCCAGTACTTC. The full variable domain, its missing parts supplied by reference TRBV30 and TRBJ2-5, is SQTIHQWPATLVQPVGSPLSLECTVEGTSNPNLYWYRQAAGRGLQLLFYSVGIGQISSEVPQNLSASRPQDRQFILSSKKLLLSDSGFYLCAWSRSGGPGETQYFGPGTRLLVL.

This clone appeared a single time. The rearrangement joins TRBV14 to TRBJ1-3; unclear D gene. The length of the CDR3 is 15 residues. Germline assignment: CDR1 SGHDN and CDR2 FVKESK. V dropped 9 bases and J dropped 0 bases, with 15 bases sitting between them. The CDR3 loop reads CASRGVISSGNTIYF. DNA for the CDR3: TGTGCCAGTCGTGGGGTCATCAGCTCTGGAAACACCATATATTTT.